This TCR beta chain came from a study of CD8 T cells in Susac syndrome. Study-wide results and caveats: The study conceded that relatively few individuals underwent its TCR sequencing and HLA analysis.

The multiple sclerosis controls, all treatment-naive patients, had relapsing-remitting disease that was stable or active. While CD8+ and CD4+ T cells were isolated negatively, TEMRA cells were enriched by FACS. CDR3 length: 15 residues. Germline CDR1 SSHAT, CDR2 FNYEAQ (reference sequence). About this clonotype: Its antigen is undetermined. One end of the junction is discordant with germline, which a read error may explain.

Random hexamers served to reverse transcribe roughly 0.45 to 1 ug RNA. It was immunoSEQ multiplex PCR that amplified TCR beta CDR3 across 54 Vbeta and 13 Jbeta. TCRdb ran MiXCR on the immunoSEQ multiplex PCR reads and lists one entry per CDR3 protein. Seen here are 250,000 to 350,000 distinct CDR3 sequences, approximately 90% observed once, and the top ten hold approximately 0.065%. What was sequenced was CD4+ T cells from PBMCs. The sequence was obtained from a human donor with multiple sclerosis. The chain joins TRBV7-7 to TRBJ2-3, with 13 positions matching TRBD2. The CDR3 loop is CASSFTSGGADTQYF. The CDR3 DNA sequence: TGTGCTAGCAGCTTCACTAGCGGGGGGGCAGATACGCAGTATTTT.